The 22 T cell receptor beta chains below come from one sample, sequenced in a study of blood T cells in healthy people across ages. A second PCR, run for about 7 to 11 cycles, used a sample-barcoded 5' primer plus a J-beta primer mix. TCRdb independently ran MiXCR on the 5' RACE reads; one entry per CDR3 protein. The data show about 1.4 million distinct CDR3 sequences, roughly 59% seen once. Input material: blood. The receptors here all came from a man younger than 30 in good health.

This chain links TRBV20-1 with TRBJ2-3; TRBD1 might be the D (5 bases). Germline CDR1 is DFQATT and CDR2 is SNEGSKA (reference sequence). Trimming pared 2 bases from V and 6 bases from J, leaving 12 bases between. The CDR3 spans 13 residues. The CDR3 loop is CSARQGGVDTQYF. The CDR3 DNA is TGCAGTGCTAGACAGGGCGGAGTGGATACGCAGTATTTT.

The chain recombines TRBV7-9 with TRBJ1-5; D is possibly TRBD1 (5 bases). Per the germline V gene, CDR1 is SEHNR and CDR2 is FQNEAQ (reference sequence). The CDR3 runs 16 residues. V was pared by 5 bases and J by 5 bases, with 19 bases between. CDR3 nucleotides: TGTGCCAGCAGCACCGGAGTGGGGGGATGGGATCAGCCCCAGCATTTT. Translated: CASSTGVGGWDQPQHF.

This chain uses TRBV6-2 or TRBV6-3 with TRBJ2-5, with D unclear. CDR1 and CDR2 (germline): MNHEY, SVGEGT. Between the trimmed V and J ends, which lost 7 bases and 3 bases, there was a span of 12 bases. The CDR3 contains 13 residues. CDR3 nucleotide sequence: TGTGCCAGCATTTGGTCTAGAGAAGAGACCCAGTACTTC. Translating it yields CASIWSREETQYF.

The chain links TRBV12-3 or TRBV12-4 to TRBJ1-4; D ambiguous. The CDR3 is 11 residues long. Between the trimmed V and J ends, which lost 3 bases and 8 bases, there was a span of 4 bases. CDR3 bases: TGTGCCAGCAGTTTCCTAGAAAAACTGTTTTTT. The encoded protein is CASSFLEKLFF.

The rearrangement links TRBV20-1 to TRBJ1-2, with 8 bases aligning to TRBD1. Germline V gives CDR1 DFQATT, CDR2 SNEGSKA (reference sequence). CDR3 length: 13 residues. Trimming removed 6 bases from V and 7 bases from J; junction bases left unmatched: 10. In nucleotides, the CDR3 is TGCAGTGCCCCACCCCAGGGGGCATCTGGCTACACCTTC. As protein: CSAPPQGASGYTF.

CDR3 in amino acids: CASSEGPGLAGVNGEQFF. DNA for the CDR3: TGTGCCAGCAGCGAGGGACCGGGACTAGCGGGAGTTAACGGTGAGCAGTTCTTC. This chain joins TRBV9 and TRBJ2-1; TRBD2 agrees at 14 bases. Germline V lookup: CDR1 SGDLS, CDR2 YYNGEE. V lost 3 bases, J lost 9 bases, and 14 bases stayed unmatched. The CDR3 has 18 residues.

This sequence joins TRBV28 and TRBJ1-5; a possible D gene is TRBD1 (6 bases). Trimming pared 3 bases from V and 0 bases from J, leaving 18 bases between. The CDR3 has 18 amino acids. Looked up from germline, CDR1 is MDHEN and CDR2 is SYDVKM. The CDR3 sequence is CASSLDPGAPSSNQPQHF. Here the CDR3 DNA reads TGTGCCAGCAGTTTGGATCCGGGGGCCCCTTCTAGCAATCAGCCCCAGCATTTT.

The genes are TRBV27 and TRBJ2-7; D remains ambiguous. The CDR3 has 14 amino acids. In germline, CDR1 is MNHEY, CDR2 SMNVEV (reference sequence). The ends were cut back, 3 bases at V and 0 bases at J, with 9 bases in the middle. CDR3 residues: CASSFSPSSYEQYF. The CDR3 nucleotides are TGTGCCAGCAGTTTTAGCCCCTCCTCCTACGAGCAGTACTTC.

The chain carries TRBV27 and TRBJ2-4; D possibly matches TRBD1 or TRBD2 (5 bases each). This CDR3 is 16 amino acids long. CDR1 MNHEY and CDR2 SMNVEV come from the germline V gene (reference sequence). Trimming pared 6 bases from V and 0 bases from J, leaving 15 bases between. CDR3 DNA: TGTGCCAGCAGCTATATTACCGGGACAGCCAAAAACATTCAGTACTTC. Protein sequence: CASSYITGTAKNIQYF.

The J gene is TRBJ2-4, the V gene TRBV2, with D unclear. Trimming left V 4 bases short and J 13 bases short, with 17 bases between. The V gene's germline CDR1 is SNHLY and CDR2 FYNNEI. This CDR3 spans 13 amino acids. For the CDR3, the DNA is TGTGCCAGCAGTGCTTTATCAGGTGGAGAGCAGTACTTC. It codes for CASSALSGGEQYF.

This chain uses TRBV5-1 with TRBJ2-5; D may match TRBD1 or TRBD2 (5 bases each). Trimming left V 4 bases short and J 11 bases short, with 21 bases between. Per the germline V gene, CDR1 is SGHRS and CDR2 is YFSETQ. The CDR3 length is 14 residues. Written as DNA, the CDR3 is TGCGCCAGCAGCCCAGGGACCAGCCACAATGAGCAGTACTTC. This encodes CASSPGTSHNEQYF.

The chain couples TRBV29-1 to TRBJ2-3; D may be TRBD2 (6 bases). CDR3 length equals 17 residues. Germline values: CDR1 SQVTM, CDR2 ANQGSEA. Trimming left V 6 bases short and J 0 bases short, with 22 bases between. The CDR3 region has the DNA TGCAGCGTGATCTTACTGAAGCGGGCGACTAGCACAGATACGCAGTATTTT. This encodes CSVILLKRATSTDTQYF.

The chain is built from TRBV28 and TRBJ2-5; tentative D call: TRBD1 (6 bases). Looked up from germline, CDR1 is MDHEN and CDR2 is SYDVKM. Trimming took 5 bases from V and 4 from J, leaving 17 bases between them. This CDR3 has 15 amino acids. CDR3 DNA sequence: TGTGCCAGCAGTCCCCAGACAGGAACGGGAGAGACCCAGTACTTC. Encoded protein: CASSPQTGTGETQYF.

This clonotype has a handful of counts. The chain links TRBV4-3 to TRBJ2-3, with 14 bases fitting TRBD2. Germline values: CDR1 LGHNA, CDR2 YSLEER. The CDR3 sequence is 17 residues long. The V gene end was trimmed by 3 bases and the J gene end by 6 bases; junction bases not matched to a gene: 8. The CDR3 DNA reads TGCGCCAGCAGCCAGGGGACTAGCGGGGGAGTGGGGGATACGCAGTATTTT. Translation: CASSQGTSGGVGDTQYF.

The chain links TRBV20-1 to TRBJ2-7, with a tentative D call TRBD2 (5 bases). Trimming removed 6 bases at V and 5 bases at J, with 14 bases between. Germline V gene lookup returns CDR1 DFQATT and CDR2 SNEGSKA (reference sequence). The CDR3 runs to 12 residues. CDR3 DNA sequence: TGCAGTGCCCCGGACTTTGCGGACGAGCAGTACTTC. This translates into CSAPDFADEQYF.

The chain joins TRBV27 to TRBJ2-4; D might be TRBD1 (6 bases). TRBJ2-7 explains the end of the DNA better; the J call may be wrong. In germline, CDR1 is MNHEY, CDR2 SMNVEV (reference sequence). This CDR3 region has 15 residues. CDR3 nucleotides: TGTGCCAGCGGGGTATCGAGCAGGGGTTTAGGCGAGCAGTACTTC. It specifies CASGVSSRGLGEQYF.

CDR3 residues: CAVPPLAGVYEQFF. CDR3 nucleotides: TGTGCCGTACCACCTCTCGCGGGGGTCTATGAGCAGTTCTTC. The chain has TRBV2 and TRBJ2-1; 7 bases map to TRBD2. The CDR3 has 14 residues. With V trimmed by 11 bases and J by 8 bases, 15 bases remained unmatched. Germline V gene data show CDR1 as SNHLY and CDR2 as FYNNEI.

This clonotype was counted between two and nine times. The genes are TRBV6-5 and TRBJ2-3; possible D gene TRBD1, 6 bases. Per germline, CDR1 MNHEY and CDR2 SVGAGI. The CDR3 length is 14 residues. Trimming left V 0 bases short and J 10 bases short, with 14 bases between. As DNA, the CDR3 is TGTGCCAGCAGTTACTCTTCCAGGGGTATGGCGCAGTATTTT. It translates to CASSYSSRGMAQYF.

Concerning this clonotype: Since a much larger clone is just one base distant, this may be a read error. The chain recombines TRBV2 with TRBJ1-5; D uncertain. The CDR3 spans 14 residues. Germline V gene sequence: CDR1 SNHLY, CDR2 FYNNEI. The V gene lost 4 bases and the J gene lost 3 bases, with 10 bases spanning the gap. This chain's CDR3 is CASSVCGDNQPQHF. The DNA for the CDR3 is TGTGCCAGCAGTGTATGCGGGGACAATCAGCCCCAGCATTTT.

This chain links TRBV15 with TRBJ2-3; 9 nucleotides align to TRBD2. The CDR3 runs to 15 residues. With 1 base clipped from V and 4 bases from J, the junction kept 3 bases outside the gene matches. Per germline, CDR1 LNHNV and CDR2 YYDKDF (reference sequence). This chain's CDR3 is CATSRAASGADTQYF. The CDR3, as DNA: TGTGCCACCAGCAGAGCGGCTAGCGGGGCAGATACGCAGTATTTT.

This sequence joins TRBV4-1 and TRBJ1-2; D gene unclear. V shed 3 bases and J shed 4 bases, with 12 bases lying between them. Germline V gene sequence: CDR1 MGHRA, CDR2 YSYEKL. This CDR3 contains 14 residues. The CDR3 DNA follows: TGCGCCAGCAGCCATCCCGGGCGCGGCTATGGCTACACCTTC. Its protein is CASSHPGRGYGYTF.

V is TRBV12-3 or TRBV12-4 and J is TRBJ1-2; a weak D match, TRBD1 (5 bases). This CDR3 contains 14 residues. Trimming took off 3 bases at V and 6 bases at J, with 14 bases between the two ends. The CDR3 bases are TGTGCCAGCAGTTTCCTGCAGGGATTGAATGGCTACACCTTC. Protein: CASSFLQGLNGYTF.